Sequencing of this T cell receptor beta chain was carried out in a study of PD-L1 blockade in urothelial cancer. V lost 0 bases, J lost 4 bases, and 12 bases stayed unmatched. The CDR3 is 18 amino acids. From germline, CDR1 is MNHEY and CDR2 SMNVEV (reference sequence). Regarding time point: pretreatment peripheral blood. Sequencing was performed with immunoSEQ multiplex PCR; in TCRdb, only in-frame clones are kept and a portion is missing. Here the sample spans about 35,000 clones, around four fifths being singletons. The V and J genes are TRBV27 and TRBJ1-1, with 9 bases lining up with TRBD1. This clonotype originated in a man between 60 and 75 years old with urothelial cancer. This specimen consisted of PBMCs, obtained around atezolizumab (anti-PD-L1) treatment. The CDR3 spells CASSLSRDRATKRTEAFF. The CDR3 region has the DNA TGTGCCAGCAGTTTATCTCGGGACAGGGCAACGAAACGCACTGAAGCTTTCTTT.